A selection of T cell receptor beta chains follows, all from one sample in a study of cytomegalovirus exposure and HLA in healthy donors. Clones were read by immunoSEQ multiplex PCR, and TCRdb kept only the in-frame ones, dropping some. The table records approximately 120,000 clones, roughly 79% of them present only once. Sample: PBMCs. The receptor set was obtained from a man aged 30-40 years in good health and CMV-seronegative. CDR3s include the opening cysteine and the closing phenylalanine or tryptophan. The D gene is left open where the match is weak. Some rows have no size entry. The others give once, few or many, or a class for an expanded clone.

CDR3nt	CDR3aa	v_gene	abundance	len	d_gene	j_gene
TGCGCCAGCAGCCACCAGGACAGGGGGACACAAGAGACCCAGTACTTC	CASSHQDRGTQETQYF	TRBV4-3	-	16	TRBD1	TRBJ2-5
TGTGCCAGCAGCCTGGTCCTGGGACAGAATGGCTACACCTTC	CASSLVLGQNGYTF	TRBV7-9	-	14	TRBD1	TRBJ1-2
TGTGCCAGCACCTCGGACAGGGGCTATGGCTACACCTTC	CASTSDRGYGYTF	TRBV6-5	-	13	TRBD1	TRBJ1-2
TGTGCCAGCAGTTCTCCGGACAGGGGTACTGAAAAACTGTTTTTT	CASSSPDRGTEKLFF	TRBV27	-	15	TRBD1	TRBJ1-4
TGTGCCACCAGCCTTGGACAGGGCTACTATGGCTACACCTTC	CATSLGQGYYGYTF	TRBV15	-	14	TRBD1	TRBJ1-2
TGTGCCAGCAGTGAGGGTCAGGACAGGTTTCGGGAGACCCAGTACTTC	CASSEGQDRFRETQYF	TRBV2	medium-sized	16	TRBD1	TRBJ2-5
TGCGCCAGCAGCCAAGTGTACGGCGGGTCCTCCTACGAGCAGTACTTC	CASSQVYGGSSYEQYF	TRBV4-3	-	16	-	TRBJ2-7
TGTGCCAGCAGTTACTCGACGGCTAGCGGCTACAATGAGCAGTTCTTC	CASSYSTASGYNEQFF	TRBV6-5	-	16	TRBD2	TRBJ2-1
TGTGCCAGCAGCTTAGGCGGGGGAGCTAGCACAGATACGCAGTATTTT	CASSLGGGASTDTQYF	TRBV7-2	once	16	TRBD2	TRBJ2-3
TGCGCCACCAGGGACAGGGGGTACGAGCAGTACTTC	CATRDRGYEQYF	TRBV10-2	-	12	TRBD1	TRBJ2-7
TGCGCCAGCAGCGCCGGGACAAATTCCTACAATGAGCAGTTCTTC	CASSAGTNSYNEQFF	TRBV5-1	-	15	-	TRBJ2-1
TGTGCCAGCAGTTTAGGCCGGGACACGACTCCGATAGCCAAAAACATTCAGTACTTC	CASSLGRDTTPIAKNIQYF	TRBV27	-	19	-	TRBJ2-4
TGTGCCAGCTCACCGGGACAGAACAACTATGGCTACACCTTC	CASSPGQNNYGYTF	TRBV18	-	14	TRBD1	TRBJ1-2
TGTGCCAGCAGCCAGAGTGGGCTAGCGGCAGATACGCAGTATTTT	CASSQSGLAADTQYF	TRBV7-9	-	15	TRBD2	TRBJ2-3
TGTGCCAGCAGCGGACAGGGAGAGCAGTACTTC	CASSGQGEQYF	TRBV6-5	few	11	TRBD1	TRBJ2-7
TGTGCCTTTGAGGAGCGGGGAGGGGACATTCAGTACTTC	CAFEERGGDIQYF	TRBV30	-	13	TRBD2	TRBJ2-4
TGTGCCAGCAGCCCGGGGTGGGGCTACGAGCAGTACTTC	CASSPGWGYEQYF	TRBV5-5	-	13	-	TRBJ2-7
TGTGCCACAGTCTGGGAGATCGGTTACGAGCAGTACTTC	CATVWEIGYEQYF	TRBV28	-	13	-	TRBJ2-7
TGCGCCAGCAGCCAAGACCCAGTCCCGCGGGGGAATCAGCCCCAGCATTTT	CASSQDPVPRGNQPQHF	TRBV4-1	-	17	-	TRBJ1-5
TGTGCCAGCAGCACCGACAGGCAAGAGACCCAGTACTTC	CASSTDRQETQYF	TRBV11-3	few	13	-	TRBJ2-5
TGTGCCAGCAGCGTGGGACATTCATTGAGTGGCTACACCTTC	CASSVGHSLSGYTF	TRBV9	-	14	-	TRBJ1-2
TGCAGCGTTTTCACAGGGGGTTCAGGAGCTTTCTTT	CSVFTGGSGAFF	TRBV29-1	-	12	TRBD1	TRBJ1-1
TGTGCCAGCAGCTTAGTATTCCGCGGGGGGGCCAATGAGCAGTTCTTC	CASSLVFRGGANEQFF	TRBV7-6	-	16	TRBD2	TRBJ2-1
TGTGCCATCAGTGGCTCCCAAGATGCCAGTCGGAGCTATGGCTACACCTTC	CAISGSQDASRSYGYTF	TRBV10-3	once	17	-	TRBJ1-2
TGTGCCAGCAGCTTAGTCCCCCCGCGAGAGGGGGCCTACGAGCAGTACTTC	CASSLVPPREGAYEQYF	TRBV7-6	-	17	-	TRBJ2-7
TGTGCTAGTGGTCTCTGGACTGGAAAAATGTTC	CASGLWTGKMF	TRBV12-5	-	11	-	TRBJ2-7
TGCGCCAGCAGCTTGGAGCCAATCCTAGCCAAAAACATTCAGTACTTC	CASSLEPILAKNIQYF	TRBV5-1	-	16	-	TRBJ2-4
TGTGCCAGCAGCCGGGACAAAGATAATGAAAAACTGTTTTTT	CASSRDKDNEKLFF	TRBV4-2	few	14	-	TRBJ1-4
TGTGCCAGCATTTCATTCTATGGCTACACCTTC	CASISFYGYTF	TRBV6-1	-	11	-	TRBJ1-2
TGTGCCAGCAGCTACAGGGGTGTGACTGAAGCTTTCTTT	CASSYRGVTEAFF	TRBV28	-	13	TRBD1	TRBJ1-1
TGCGCCAGCACGGGACTAGCGGGAGGGCTTGCAGATACGCAGTATTTT	CASTGLAGGLADTQYF	TRBV5-1	-	16	TRBD2	TRBJ2-3
TGTGCCAGCAGTGCAGAAGCGTCTAGCACAGATACGCAGTATTTT	CASSAEASSTDTQYF	TRBV6-4	few	15	-	TRBJ2-3
TGTGCCAGCAGCTTTAGCGGGACTCCAGATACGCAGTATTTT	CASSFSGTPDTQYF	TRBV7-2	-	14	TRBD2	TRBJ2-3
TGTGCCACCAGCAGGGAGGCTATCGGGCCTCCAGCGGAGACCCAGTACTTC	CATSREAIGPPAETQYF	TRBV15	-	17	-	TRBJ2-5
TGTGCCAGCAGGGCCGACGGGTATTCCTACGAGCAGTACTTC	CASRADGYSYEQYF	TRBV6-1	-	14	-	TRBJ2-7
TGTGCCAGCAGTCCGGGACTAGCTTCCTACGAGCAGTACTTC	CASSPGLASYEQYF	TRBV27	-	14	TRBD2	TRBJ2-7
TGTGCCAGCAGTTCCTCGAGGGGGGCCAACGTCCTGACTTTC	CASSSSRGANVLTF	TRBV28	once	14	-	TRBJ2-6
TGCGCCAGCAGCCATTCTACTAGCGGGGTCACAGATACGCAGTATTTT	CASSHSTSGVTDTQYF	TRBV4-3	-	16	TRBD2	TRBJ2-3
TGCGCCAGCAGCTTGGGACAGGGTGAGGCAGGCTACACCTTC	CASSLGQGEAGYTF	TRBV5-1	few	14	TRBD1	TRBJ1-2
TGTGCCAGCAGCCCTCCGGGACTAGCGGGTGGCAATGAGCAGTTCTTC	CASSPPGLAGGNEQFF	TRBV7-2	-	16	TRBD2	TRBJ2-1
TGTGCCAGCAGGCAGGGGGAGGGCAATCAGCCCCAGCATTTT	CASRQGEGNQPQHF	TRBV25-1	-	14	TRBD1	TRBJ1-5
TGTGCCAGCAGCGGAGTCGGCACTGAAGCTTTCTTT	CASSGVGTEAFF	TRBV9	-	12	-	TRBJ1-1
TGTGCCAGCAGAGGGAGTAGCAATCAGCCCCAGCATTTT	CASRGSSNQPQHF	TRBV28	-	13	-	TRBJ1-5
TGTGCCTGGAGCAGGGGCTCTGGAAACACCATATATTTT	CAWSRGSGNTIYF	TRBV30	-	13	-	TRBJ1-3